Shown below are 11 T cell receptor beta chains from a single sample sequenced in a study of response to subunit inactivated influenza vaccine. TCRdb reprocessed the RT-PCR reads via MiXCR and lists one record per CDR3 protein. This table has some 600,000 distinct CDR3 sequences, 13% to 15% appearing once. The sample consisted of PBMCs from blood, taken about 14 days before vaccination. The source of these receptors is a man between 50 and 59 years old who received an inactivated influenza vaccine.

There are a few counts of this clonotype. The gene calls are TRBV7-2 and TRBJ2-7; D is ambiguous. Trimming removed 0 bases from V and 0 bases from J, with 6 bases in between. The CDR3 is made up of 14 amino acids. Looked up from germline, CDR1 is SGHTA and CDR2 is FQGNSA. The chain's CDR3 is CASSLAVRSYEQYF. The CDR3 DNA sequence: TGTGCCAGCAGCTTAGCCGTACGCTCCTACGAGCAGTACTTC.

This chain connects TRBV27 to TRBJ2-7, with D possibly being TRBD1 or TRBD2 (6 bases each). V was shortened by 8 bases and J by 5 bases, with 19 bases between the two germline ends. The CDR3 has 14 residues. Germline V gives CDR1 MNHEY, CDR2 SMNVEV (reference sequence). CDR3 coding DNA: TGTGCCAGCCGTTCCGGGGGCACGGTGAACGAGCAGTACTTC. This sequence encodes CASRSGGTVNEQYF.

V usage is TRBV7-2 and J usage is TRBJ2-3; TRBD2 matches at 8 bases. The V gene's germline CDR1 is SGHTA and CDR2 FQGNSA. V shed 4 bases, J shed 1 base, and the junction held 4 bases outside the gene matches. This CDR3 has 15 amino acids. This CDR3 reads CASSSSGGRTDTQYF. The CDR3 coding sequence is TGTGCCAGCAGCTCAAGCGGGGGCCGCACAGATACGCAGTATTTT.

This clonotype showed up many times. The V gene is TRBV7-2, the J gene TRBJ1-3; TRBD1 matches at 7 bases. V lost 5 bases to trimming and J lost 0 bases; unmatched junction nucleotides: 4. The CDR3 sequence is 15 residues long. The germline gives CDR1 SGHTA, CDR2 FQGNSA. This CDR3 is CASSRQGYSGNTIYF. Here the CDR3 DNA reads TGTGCCAGCAGCCGACAGGGATACTCTGGAAACACCATATATTTT.

This chain's CDR3 is CSARERATNYGYTF. CDR3 in DNA: TGCAGCGCTAGGGAGAGGGCGACAAACTATGGCTACACCTTC. The chain is built from TRBV29-1 and TRBJ1-2; D uncertain. Looked up from germline, CDR1 is SQVTM and CDR2 is ANQGSEA. V was clipped by 7 bases and J by 2 bases, with 17 bases between them. The CDR3 runs to 14 residues.

This clonotype was seen many times. The chain is built from TRBV4-2 and TRBJ2-3, with 7 bases that match TRBD1. Trimming at V came to 4 bases and at J to 0 bases, leaving 10 bases not matched to a gene. In germline, CDR1 is LGHNA, CDR2 YNFKEQ. This CDR3 spans 17 amino acids. The CDR3 DNA follows: TGTGCCAGCAGCCCTAGTTTGACAGGGATAAGCACAGATACGCAGTATTTT. It is translated as CASSPSLTGISTDTQYF.

The gene calls are TRBV7-9 and TRBJ2-5; D is ambiguous. V lost 5 bases, J lost 2 bases, and 15 bases lay in between. The CDR3 spans 15 residues. In germline, CDR1 is SEHNR, CDR2 FQNEAQ (reference sequence). The CDR3 nucleotides are TGTGCCAGCAGCCGCGACTCCGGGTTACAAGAGACCCAGTACTTC. It encodes CASSRDSGLQETQYF.

This clonotype was found a few times. The chain has TRBV3-1 and TRBJ2-5; TRBD1 aligns across 8 bases. The CDR3 spans 15 residues. J was trimmed by 5 bases and V by 1 base; bases with no gene match: 6. Germline V gene data show CDR1 as LGHDT and CDR2 as YNNKEL (reference sequence). The CDR3 DNA follows: TGTGCCAGCAGCCAAGGGACAGGGAGTTACGAGACCCAGTACTTC. Translating gives CASSQGTGSYETQYF.

This chain joins TRBV5-1 and TRBJ2-7; the D call may be TRBD1 or TRBD2 (5 bases each). Germline V gives CDR1 SGHRS, CDR2 YFSETQ. This CDR3 is 14 amino acids long. Trimming cost V 1 base and J 7 bases, with 15 bases left between them. CDR3 nucleotide sequence: TGCGCCAGCAGCTTGACGGGACCGAAAGAGGAGCAGTACTTC. It encodes CASSLTGPKEEQYF.

This clonotype was observed at least ten times. The CDR3 sequence: CASSSLKVSGTQYF. CDR3 sequence (DNA): TGTGCCAGCAGCTCACTCAAGGTTTCGGGTACGCAGTATTTT. The chain recombines TRBV3-1 with TRBJ2-3; D is uncertain. The V end lost 5 bases, the J end lost 8 bases, and 17 bases lay between the germline ends. This CDR3 contains 14 residues. Germline V gene data show CDR1 as LGHDT and CDR2 as YNNKEL (reference sequence).

About this clonotype: The CDR3 ends on some other residue instead of the conserved phenylalanine or tryptophan, so this is likely a read error. DNA of the CDR3: TGTGCCAGCAGCTTAGCTGGTAACGGCATTCAAGAGACCCAGTACCTC. It is translated as CASSLAGNGIQETQYL. This sequence joins TRBV11-2 and TRBJ2-5; D is unresolved. The CDR3 extends over 16 amino acids. From germline, CDR1 is SGHAT and CDR2 FQNNGV. V lost 1 base and J lost 2, with 14 bases in between.